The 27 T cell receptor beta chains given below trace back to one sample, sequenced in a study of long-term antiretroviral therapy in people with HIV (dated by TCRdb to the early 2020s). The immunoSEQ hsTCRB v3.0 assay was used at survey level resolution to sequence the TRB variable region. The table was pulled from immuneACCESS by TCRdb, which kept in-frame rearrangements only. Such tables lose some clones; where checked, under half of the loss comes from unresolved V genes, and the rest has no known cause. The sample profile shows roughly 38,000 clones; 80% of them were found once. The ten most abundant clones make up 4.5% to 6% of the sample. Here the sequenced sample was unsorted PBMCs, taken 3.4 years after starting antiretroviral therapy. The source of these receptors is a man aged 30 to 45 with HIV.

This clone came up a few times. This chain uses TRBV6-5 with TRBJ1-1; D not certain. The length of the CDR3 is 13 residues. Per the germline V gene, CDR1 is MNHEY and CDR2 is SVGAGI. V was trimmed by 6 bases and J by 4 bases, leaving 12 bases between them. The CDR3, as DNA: TGTGCCAGCAGCCTACACAGAGCCACTGAAGCTTTCTTT. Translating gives CASSLHRATEAFF.

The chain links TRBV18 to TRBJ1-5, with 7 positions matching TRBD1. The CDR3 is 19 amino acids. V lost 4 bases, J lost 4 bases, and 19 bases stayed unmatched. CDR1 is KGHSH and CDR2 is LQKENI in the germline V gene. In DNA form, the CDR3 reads TGTGCCAGCTCACTCCGGGCCCAAACAGGGGCAAGGTTAAATCAGCCCCAGCATTTT. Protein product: CASSLRAQTGARLNQPQHF.

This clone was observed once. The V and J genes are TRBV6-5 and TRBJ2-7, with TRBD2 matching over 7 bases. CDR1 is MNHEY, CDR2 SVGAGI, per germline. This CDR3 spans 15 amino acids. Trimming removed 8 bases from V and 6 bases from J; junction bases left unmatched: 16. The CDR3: CASRSRREIFGEQYF. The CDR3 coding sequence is TGTGCCAGCCGATCCAGGCGGGAGATCTTCGGCGAGCAGTACTTC.

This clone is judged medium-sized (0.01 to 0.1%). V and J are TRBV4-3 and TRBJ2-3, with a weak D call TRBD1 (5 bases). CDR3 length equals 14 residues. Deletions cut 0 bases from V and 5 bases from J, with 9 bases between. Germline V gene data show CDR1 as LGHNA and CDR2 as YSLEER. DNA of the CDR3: TGCGCCAGCAGCCAAGACAGGGCCGGAGATACGCAGTATTTT. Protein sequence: CASSQDRAGDTQYF.

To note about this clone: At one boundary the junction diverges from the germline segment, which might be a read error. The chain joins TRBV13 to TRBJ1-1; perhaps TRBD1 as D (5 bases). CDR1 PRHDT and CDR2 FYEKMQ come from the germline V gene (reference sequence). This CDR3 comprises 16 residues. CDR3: CASSLKQAVTNIEAFF. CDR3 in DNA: TGTGCCAGCAGCTTAAAACAGGCGGTGACTAACATTGAAGCTTTCTTT.

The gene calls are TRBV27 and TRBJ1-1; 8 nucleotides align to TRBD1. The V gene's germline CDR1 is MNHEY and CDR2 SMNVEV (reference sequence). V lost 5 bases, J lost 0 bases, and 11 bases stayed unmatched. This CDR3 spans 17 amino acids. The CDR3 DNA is TGTGCCAGCAGTAAAGGACAGGGCCAAAAACTGAACACTGAAGCTTTCTTT. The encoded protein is CASSKGQGQKLNTEAFF.

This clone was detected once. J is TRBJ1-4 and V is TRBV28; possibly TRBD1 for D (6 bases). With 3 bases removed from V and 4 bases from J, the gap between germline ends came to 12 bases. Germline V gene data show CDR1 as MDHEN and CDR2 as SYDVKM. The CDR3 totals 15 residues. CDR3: CASSFLTGNNEKLFF. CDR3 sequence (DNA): TGTGCCAGCAGTTTTCTGACAGGCAATAATGAAAAACTGTTTTTT.

The CDR3 nucleotides read TGTGCCAGCAGTGAAGCGTCGGCAGGGGCGTATCAGCCCCAGCATTTT. It yields the protein CASSEASAGAYQPQHF. J is TRBJ1-5 and V is TRBV6-1; D may be TRBD1 (6 bases). CDR1 is MNHNS, CDR2 SASEGT, per germline. This CDR3 contains 16 residues. Trimming removed 0 bases from V and 5 bases from J, with 14 bases in between.

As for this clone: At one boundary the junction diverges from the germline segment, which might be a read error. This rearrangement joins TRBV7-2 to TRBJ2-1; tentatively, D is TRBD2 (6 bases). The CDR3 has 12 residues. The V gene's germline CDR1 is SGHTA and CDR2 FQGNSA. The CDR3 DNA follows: TGTGCCAGCAGCTTACTAGGCACTAGCAGTGTCTTC. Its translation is CASSLLGTSSVF.

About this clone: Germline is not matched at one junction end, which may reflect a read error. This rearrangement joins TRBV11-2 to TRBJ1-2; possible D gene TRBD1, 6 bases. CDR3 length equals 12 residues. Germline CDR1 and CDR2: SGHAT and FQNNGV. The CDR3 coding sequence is TGTGCCAGCAGCTTTTTGGGAGGGGGACCACACTTC. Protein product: CASSFLGGGPHF.

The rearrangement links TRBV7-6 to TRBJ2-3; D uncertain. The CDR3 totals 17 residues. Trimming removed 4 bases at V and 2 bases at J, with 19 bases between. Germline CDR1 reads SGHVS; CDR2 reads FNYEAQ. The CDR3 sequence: CASSSEASGTYTDTQYF. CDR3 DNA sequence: TGTGCCAGCAGCTCTGAAGCGTCCGGAACCTACACAGATACGCAGTATTTT.

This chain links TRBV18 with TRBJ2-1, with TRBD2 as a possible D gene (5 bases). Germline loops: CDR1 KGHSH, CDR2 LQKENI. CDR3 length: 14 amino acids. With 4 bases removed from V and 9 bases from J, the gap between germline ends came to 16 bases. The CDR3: CASSRLASEGEQFF. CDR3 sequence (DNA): TGTGCCAGCTCACGGCTAGCCTCAGAAGGTGAGCAGTTCTTC.

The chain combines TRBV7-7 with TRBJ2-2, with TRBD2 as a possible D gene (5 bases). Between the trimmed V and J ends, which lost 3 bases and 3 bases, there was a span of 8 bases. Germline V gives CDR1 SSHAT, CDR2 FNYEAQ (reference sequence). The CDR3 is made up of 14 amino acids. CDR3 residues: CASSLDSDTGELFF. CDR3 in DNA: TGTGCCAGCAGCTTGGACTCGGACACCGGGGAGCTGTTTTTT.

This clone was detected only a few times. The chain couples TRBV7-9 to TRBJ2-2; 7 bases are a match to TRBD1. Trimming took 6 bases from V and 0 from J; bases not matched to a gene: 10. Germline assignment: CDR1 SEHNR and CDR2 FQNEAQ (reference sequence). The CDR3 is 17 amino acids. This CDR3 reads CASRLPGQTSNTGELFF. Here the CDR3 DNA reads TGTGCCAGCAGATTACCGGGACAGACTTCGAACACCGGGGAGCTGTTTTTT. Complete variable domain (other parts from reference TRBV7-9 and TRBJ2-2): DTGVSQNPRHKITKRGQNVTFRCDPISEHNRLYWYRQTLGQGPEFLTYFQNEAQLEKSRLLSDRFSAERPKGSFSTLEIQRTEQGDSAMYLCASRLPGQTSNTGELFFGEGSRLTVL.

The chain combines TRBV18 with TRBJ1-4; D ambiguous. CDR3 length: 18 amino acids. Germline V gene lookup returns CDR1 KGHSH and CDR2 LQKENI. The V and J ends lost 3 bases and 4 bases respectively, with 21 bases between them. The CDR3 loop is CASSPLATLYDLNEKLFF. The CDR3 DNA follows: TGTGCCAGCTCACCGTTAGCAACCCTATATGATCTTAATGAAAAACTGTTTTTT.

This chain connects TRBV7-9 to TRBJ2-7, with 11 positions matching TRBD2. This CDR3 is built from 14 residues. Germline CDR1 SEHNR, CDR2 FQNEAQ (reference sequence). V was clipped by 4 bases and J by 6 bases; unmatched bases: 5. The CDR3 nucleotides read TGTGCCAGCAGCTCGGGACTAGCGGTATCCGAGCAGTACTTC. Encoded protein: CASSSGLAVSEQYF.

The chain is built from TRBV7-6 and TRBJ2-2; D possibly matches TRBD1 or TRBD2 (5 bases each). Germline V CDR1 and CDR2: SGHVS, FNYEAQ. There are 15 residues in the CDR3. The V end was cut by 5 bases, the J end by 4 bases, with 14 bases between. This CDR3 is CASSRDPASTGELFF. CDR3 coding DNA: TGTGCCAGCAGCCGGGACCCTGCGAGCACCGGGGAGCTGTTTTTT.

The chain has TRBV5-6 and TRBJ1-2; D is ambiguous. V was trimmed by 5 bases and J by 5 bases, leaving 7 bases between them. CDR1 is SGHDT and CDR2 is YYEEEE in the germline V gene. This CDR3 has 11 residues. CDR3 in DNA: TGTGCCAGCAGATCAGCGTATGGCTACACCTTC. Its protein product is CASRSAYGYTF.

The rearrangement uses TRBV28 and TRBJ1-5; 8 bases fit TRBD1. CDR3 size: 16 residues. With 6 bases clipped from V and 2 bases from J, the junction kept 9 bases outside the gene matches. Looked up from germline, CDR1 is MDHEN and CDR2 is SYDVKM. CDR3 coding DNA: TGTGCCAGCAGCCCTGGGACAGGCCCTGGCAATCAGCCCCAGCATTTT. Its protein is CASSPGTGPGNQPQHF.

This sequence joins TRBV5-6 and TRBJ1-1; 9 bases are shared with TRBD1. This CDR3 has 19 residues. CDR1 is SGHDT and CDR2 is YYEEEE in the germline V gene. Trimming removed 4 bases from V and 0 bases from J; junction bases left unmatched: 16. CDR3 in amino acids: CASSPLPGQGSGMNTEAFF. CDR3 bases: TGTGCCAGCAGCCCACTCCCGGGACAGGGAAGTGGGATGAACACTGAAGCTTTCTTT.

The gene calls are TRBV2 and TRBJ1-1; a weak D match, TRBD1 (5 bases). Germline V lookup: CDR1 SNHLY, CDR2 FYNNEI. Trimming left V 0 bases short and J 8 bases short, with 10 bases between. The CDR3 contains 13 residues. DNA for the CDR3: TGTGCCAGCAGTGAAGCTCGGGGGGGGGAAGCTTTCTTT. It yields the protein CASSEARGGEAFF.

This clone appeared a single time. The CDR3 loop reads CASSPGQGSGEQYF. CDR3 bases: TGCGCCAGCAGCCCGGGACAGGGTTCAGGTGAGCAGTACTTC. The chain carries TRBV5-1 and TRBJ2-7; 9 nucleotides align to TRBD1. This CDR3 has 14 residues. The germline CDR1 and CDR2 sequences are SGHRS and YFSETQ. Trimming at V came to 4 bases and at J to 7 bases, leaving 9 bases not matched to a gene.

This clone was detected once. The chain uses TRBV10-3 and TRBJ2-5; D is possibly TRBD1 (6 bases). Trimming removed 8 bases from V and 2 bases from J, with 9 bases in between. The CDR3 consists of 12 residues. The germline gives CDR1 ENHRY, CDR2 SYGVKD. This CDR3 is CAIGQQQETQYF. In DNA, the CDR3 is TGTGCCATCGGACAGCAGCAAGAGACCCAGTACTTC.

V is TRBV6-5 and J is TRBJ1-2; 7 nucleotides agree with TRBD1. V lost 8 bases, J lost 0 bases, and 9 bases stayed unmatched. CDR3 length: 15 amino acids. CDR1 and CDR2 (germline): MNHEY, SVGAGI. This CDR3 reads CASGQQGPTNYGYTF. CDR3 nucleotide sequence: TGTGCCAGCGGACAACAGGGGCCCACTAACTATGGCTACACCTTC.

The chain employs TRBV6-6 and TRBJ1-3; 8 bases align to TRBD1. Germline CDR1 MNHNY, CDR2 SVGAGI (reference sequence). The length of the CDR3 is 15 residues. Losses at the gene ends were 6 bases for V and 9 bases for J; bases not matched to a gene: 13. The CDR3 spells CASRPPGTGDPTIYF. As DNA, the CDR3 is TGTGCCAGCAGGCCGCCCGGGACAGGAGACCCCACCATATATTTT.

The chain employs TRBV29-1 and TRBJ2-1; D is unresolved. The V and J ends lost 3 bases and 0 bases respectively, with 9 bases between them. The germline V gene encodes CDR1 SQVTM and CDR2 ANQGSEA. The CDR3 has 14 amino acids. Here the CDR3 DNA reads TGCAGCGTTGAGTCTTCCTCCTCCTACAATGAGCAGTTCTTC. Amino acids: CSVESSSSYNEQFF.

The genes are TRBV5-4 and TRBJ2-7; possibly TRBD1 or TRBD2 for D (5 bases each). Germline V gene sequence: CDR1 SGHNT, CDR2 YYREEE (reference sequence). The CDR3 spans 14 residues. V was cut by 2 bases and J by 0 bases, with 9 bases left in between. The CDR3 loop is CASSFGTDSYEQYF. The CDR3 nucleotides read TGTGCCAGCAGCTTTGGGACGGACTCCTACGAGCAGTACTTC.